The sequence of this T cell receptor beta chain was determined in a study of control samples from healthy donors and cancer patients. CDR3 length: 14 amino acids. The V end lost 6 bases, the J end lost 6 bases, and 14 bases lay between the germline ends. Germline V gene lookup returns CDR1 MNHEY and CDR2 SVGAGI. The protocol was immunoSEQ multiplex PCR, while the TCRdb copy is restricted to in-frame clones and leaves out a portion. In the table there are fewer than 9,500 clones, roughly nine tenths of which are singletons. Specimen: PBMCs. This clonotype was obtained from a man in his 60s with colorectal cancer. The gene calls are TRBV6-5 and TRBJ2-2; perhaps TRBD1 as D (6 bases). As DNA, the CDR3 is TGTGCCAGCAGCTACAGGGCTGGGGCCGGGGAGCTGTTTTTT. Translating gives CASSYRAGAGELFF.